This T cell receptor beta chain emerged from a study of cytomegalovirus exposure and HLA in healthy donors. Study-level points and caveats: For most TCR beta V segments, an earlier analysis put the productive rate at about 87% or about 30% of the time. A later analysis linked a missense variant in DCLRE1C to the trimming of TCR beta V and J genes.

CDR1 is LNHDA, CDR2 SQIVND, per germline (reference sequence). V dropped 5 bases and J dropped 0; count of bases not matched to a gene: 6. This CDR3 has 16 amino acids. Researchers ran the PCR with 60 Vbeta and 13 Jbeta primers. This table comes from immunoSEQ multiplex PCR, and its TCRdb copy is limited to in-frame clones, with some not included. Counted here are tens of thousands of clones, approximately 80% occurring once; the ten biggest clones make up approximately 23%. Worth noting for this clone: Its antigen is undetermined.

The sequence was collected from a woman aged 50 to 65 in good health and CMV-seropositive. The sample was PBMCs. The chain combines TRBV19 with TRBJ1-5, with 8 bases identical to TRBD1. The CDR3 DNA is TGTGCCAGTAGTGTCCGGGACAGGTTTAGCAATCAGCCCCAGCATTTT. Translated: CASSVRDRFSNQPQHF.